A single sample is the source of the 9 T cell receptor beta chains below, sequenced in a study of OX40 agonist ivuxolimab in advanced cancers. Clones were read by immunoSEQ multiplex PCR, and TCRdb kept only the in-frame ones, dropping some. The data contain 55,000 to 70,000 clones, over 80% of them singletons. The sequences come from CD4+ or CD8+ T cells sorted from blood, collected in a trial of the OX40 agonist ivuxolimab. The receptors stem from an adult with an advanced solid tumor such as melanoma, head and neck, liver or kidney cancer.

The J gene is TRBJ2-5, the V gene TRBV13, with 7 bases matching TRBD2. The DNA matches TRBJ2-7 better at its end, which makes the J call doubtful. This CDR3 has 14 residues. The germline V gene has CDR1 PRHDT and CDR2 FYEKMQ (reference sequence). The CDR3, as DNA: TGTGCCAGCAGCTTAAGCGGGACCTCCTACGAGCAGTACTTC. Translation: CASSLSGTSYEQYF.

The chain joins TRBV7-9 to TRBJ2-2; perhaps D is TRBD1 or TRBD2 (5 bases each). Trimming pared 9 bases from V and 3 bases from J, leaving 11 bases between. This CDR3 contains 13 residues. Germline assignment: CDR1 SEHNR and CDR2 FQNEAQ (reference sequence). CDR3 coding DNA: TGTGCCAGTAGAGGGGAATACACCGGGGAGCTGTTTTTT. Its translation: CASRGEYTGELFF.

This clone has more than one count but fewer than ten. The chain carries TRBV5-6 and TRBJ2-7; D not certain. Germline CDR1 SGHDT, CDR2 YYEEEE. V was clipped by 2 bases and J by 3 bases, with 9 bases between them. The CDR3 contains 13 residues. The CDR3 here is CASSLGLFYEQYF. DNA for the CDR3: TGTGCCAGCAGCTTAGGGCTCTTCTACGAGCAGTACTTC.

V and J are TRBV9 and TRBJ2-7; the match to TRBD2 covers 7 bases. This CDR3 comprises 15 residues. Germline CDR1 is SGDLS and CDR2 is YYNGEE. Trimming cost V 4 bases and J 3 bases; bases outside gene matches: 10. The CDR3 bases are TGTGCCAGCAGCCCTCATGATAGCGGGCACTACGAGCAGTACTTC. This gives the protein CASSPHDSGHYEQYF.

The chain joins TRBV7-8 to TRBJ2-1, with 8 bases aligning to TRBD2. There are 18 residues in the CDR3. CDR1 is SGHVS, CDR2 FQNEAQ, per germline. J lost 5 bases, V lost 2 bases, and 14 bases had no gene match. DNA of the CDR3: TGTGCCAGCAGCTTAAGAGGGTCTAGCGGGCTACTCAACAATGAGCAGTTCTTC. Translation: CASSLRGSSGLLNNEQFF.

The DNA for the CDR3 is TGTGCCAGCAGCATTGGGTGGAGATACGAGCAGTACTTC. Its translation is CASSIGWRYEQYF. This chain uses TRBV7-2 with TRBJ2-7; the D is unclear. The germline V gene encodes CDR1 SGHTA and CDR2 FQGNSA. The CDR3 has 13 amino acids. The V end lost 5 bases, the J end lost 4 bases, and 12 bases lay between the germline ends.

This clone was recorded only once. V usage is TRBV10-3 and J usage is TRBJ1-5; D is ambiguous. CDR3 length equals 13 residues. Germline CDR1 reads ENHRY; CDR2 reads SYGVKD. The V gene lost 4 bases and the J gene lost 3 bases, with 7 bases spanning the gap. This chain's CDR3 is CAISAGYNQPQHF. CDR3 bases: TGTGCCATCAGTGCAGGATACAATCAGCCCCAGCATTTT.

The gene calls are TRBV29-1 and TRBJ2-1; TRBD2 matches 9 bases. The trim removed 7 bases at V and 12 bases at J, leaving 13 bases unmatched. Germline loops: CDR1 SQVTM, CDR2 ANQGSEA. This CDR3 has 13 residues. The chain's CDR3 is CSARTSVYLAQFF. The CDR3 DNA sequence: TGCAGCGCTAGGACTAGCGTCTATCTAGCGCAGTTCTTC.

This chain connects TRBV14 to TRBJ1-2, with unresolved D. The length of the CDR3 is 12 residues. The germline CDR1 and CDR2 sequences are SGHDN and FVKESK. The V gene lost 1 base and the J gene lost 4 bases, with 4 bases spanning the gap. The DNA for the CDR3 is TGTGCCAGCAGCCAAGGGGGCTATGGCTACACCTTC. It codes for CASSQGGYGYTF.